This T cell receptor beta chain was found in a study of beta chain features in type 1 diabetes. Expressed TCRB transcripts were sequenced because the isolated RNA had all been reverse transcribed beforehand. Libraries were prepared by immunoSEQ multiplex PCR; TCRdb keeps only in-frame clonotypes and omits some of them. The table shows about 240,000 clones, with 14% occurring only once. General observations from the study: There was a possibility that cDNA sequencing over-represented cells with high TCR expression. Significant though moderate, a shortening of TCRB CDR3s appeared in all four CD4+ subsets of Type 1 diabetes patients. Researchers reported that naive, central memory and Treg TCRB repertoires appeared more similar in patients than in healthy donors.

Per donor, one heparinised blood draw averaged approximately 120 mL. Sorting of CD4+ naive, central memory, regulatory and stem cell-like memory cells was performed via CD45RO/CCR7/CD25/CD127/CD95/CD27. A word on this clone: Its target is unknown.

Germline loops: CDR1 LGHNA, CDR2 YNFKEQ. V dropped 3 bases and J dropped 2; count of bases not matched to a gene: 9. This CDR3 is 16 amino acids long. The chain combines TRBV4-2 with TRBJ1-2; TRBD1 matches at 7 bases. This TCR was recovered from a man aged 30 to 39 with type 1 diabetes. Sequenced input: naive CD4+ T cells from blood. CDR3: CASSQGVRDRNYGYTF. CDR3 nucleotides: TGTGCCAGCAGCCAGGGCGTTCGGGACAGAAACTATGGCTACACCTTC.